These T cell receptor beta chains were read from a single sample in a study of post-analysis software for immune sequencing data. TCRdb passed the PCR reads through MiXCR, listing each CDR3 protein once. Of some 190,000 distinct CDR3 sequences in the sample, approximately 30% were seen once. Sequencing was performed on blood. Every receptor here comes from a girl between 2 and 17 years old with multiple sclerosis. The CDR3 runs from the conserved cysteine through the conserved F or W. D genes are given only for firm matches. Not all rows give a size; the values are once, few, many and, for expanded clones, a class.

>NA|NA|TRBV5-1|TRBJ2-5
TGCGCCAGCAGCTTGGGGCACACATCAGGCGGGGAGACCCAGTACTTC
CASSLGHTSGGETQYF
>many|NA|TRBV27|TRBJ2-1
TGTGCCAGCAGTGTTCTGATGGACAGCAATGAGCAGTTCTTC
CASSVLMDSNEQFF
>NA|TRBD2|TRBV2|TRBJ2-1
TGTGCCACTAAAGCGGGAGTCTACAATGAGCAGTTCTTC
CATKAGVYNEQFF
>many|NA|TRBV4-1|TRBJ2-5
TGCGCCAGCAGCCAAGGACTAGTGGGGACCCAGTACTTC
CASSQGLVGTQYF
>many|NA|TRBV4-1|TRBJ1-5
TGCGCCAGCAGCCAAGCCCCCAGGGGAGGGAGCGGCCAGCCCCAGCATTTT
CASSQAPRGGSGQPQHF
>few|NA|TRBV6-6|TRBJ2-7
TGTGCCAGCAGCCCGGGCCGCCTGCCCTACAGCTCCTACGAGCAGTACTTC
CASSPGRLPYSSYEQYF
>NA|NA|TRBV6-2/TRBV6-3|TRBJ2-7
TGTGCCAGCAGCATGGGGTGGCGGACGGGGACCTACTACGAGCAGTACTTC
CASSMGWRTGTYYEQYF
>NA|NA|TRBV28|TRBJ1-2
TGTGCCAGCAGGAAGTCGGGAGGTGCGGATGGCTACACCTTC
CASRKSGGADGYTF
>NA|NA|TRBV7-9|TRBJ1-5
TGTGCCAGCAGCAATACAGAGGCCCCTTATAGCAATCAGCCCCAGCATTTT
CASSNTEAPYSNQPQHF
>NA|NA|TRBV7-2|TRBJ1-1
TGTGCCAGCAGCTTATCCCTCGCAGGGAACACTGAAGCTTTCTTT
CASSLSLAGNTEAFF
>many|NA|TRBV10-2|TRBJ2-5
TGCGCCAGCAGTGAGTCCGGTCCTGTTGAGTACTTC
CASSESGPVEYF
>NA|TRBD1|TRBV29-1|TRBJ1-1
TGCAGCGTACGACAGGGGTCTGAAGCTTTCTTT
CSVRQGSEAFF
>NA|NA|TRBV9|TRBJ2-7
TGTGCCAGCAGCGGCGGACAATCCTACGAGCAGTACTTC
CASSGGQSYEQYF
>many|NA|TRBV24-1|TRBJ2-5
TGTGCCACCAGTGACGACGGGACTGTCAACCACCAAGAGACCCAGTACTTC
CATSDDGTVNHQETQYF
>many|NA|TRBV5-1|TRBJ2-7
TGCGCCAGCAGCTTTTCTGGGGTCGAGCAGTACTTC
CASSFSGVEQYF
>many|TRBD1|TRBV5-1|TRBJ1-2
TGCGCCAGCAGCCCAGGGGGGACAGGGCTGTCTGGCTACACCTTC
CASSPGGTGLSGYTF
>NA|NA|TRBV4-1|TRBJ1-1
TGCGCCAGCAGCCGCCCAACTGGGTACACTGAAGCTTTCTTT
CASSRPTGYTEAFF
>many|TRBD1|TRBV5-1|TRBJ2-7
TGCGCCAGCAGCCCTGAACGCCCGGGACAGAACTACGAGCAGTACTTC
CASSPERPGQNYEQYF
>few|NA|TRBV6-1|TRBJ2-7
TGTGCCAGCTCTAAGGGCCCTAGTTTGTCCTACGAGCAGTACTTC
CASSKGPSLSYEQYF
>NA|NA|TRBV15|TRBJ1-5
TGTGCCACCAGCAGAGATAAGGGCTACAATCAGCCCCAGCATTTT
CATSRDKGYNQPQHF
>many|NA|TRBV5-1|TRBJ2-3
TGCGCCAGCAGCTTGGACACCAGCACAGATACGCAGTATTTT
CASSLDTSTDTQYF
>few|NA|TRBV15|TRBJ1-1
TGTGCCACCAGCAGAGAACAGCTTAACACTGAAGCTTTCTTT
CATSREQLNTEAFF
>NA|TRBD1|TRBV20-1|TRBJ1-5
TGCAGTGCTAAATGGACAGGGGGGAAAGGGCCCCAGCATTTT
CSAKWTGGKGPQHF
>few|TRBD1|TRBV3-1|TRBJ1-2
TGTGCCAGCAGGGCCCAGGACAGGAACGGGGGCTACACCTTC
CASRAQDRNGGYTF
>few|NA|TRBV20-1|TRBJ2-1
TGCAGTGCCCCACCGGGACGGGGAGCCAATGAGCAGTTCTTC
CSAPPGRGANEQFF
>few|NA|TRBV28|TRBJ2-7
TGTGCCAGCAGTTTCCGGGTCGAGCAGTACTTC
CASSFRVEQYF